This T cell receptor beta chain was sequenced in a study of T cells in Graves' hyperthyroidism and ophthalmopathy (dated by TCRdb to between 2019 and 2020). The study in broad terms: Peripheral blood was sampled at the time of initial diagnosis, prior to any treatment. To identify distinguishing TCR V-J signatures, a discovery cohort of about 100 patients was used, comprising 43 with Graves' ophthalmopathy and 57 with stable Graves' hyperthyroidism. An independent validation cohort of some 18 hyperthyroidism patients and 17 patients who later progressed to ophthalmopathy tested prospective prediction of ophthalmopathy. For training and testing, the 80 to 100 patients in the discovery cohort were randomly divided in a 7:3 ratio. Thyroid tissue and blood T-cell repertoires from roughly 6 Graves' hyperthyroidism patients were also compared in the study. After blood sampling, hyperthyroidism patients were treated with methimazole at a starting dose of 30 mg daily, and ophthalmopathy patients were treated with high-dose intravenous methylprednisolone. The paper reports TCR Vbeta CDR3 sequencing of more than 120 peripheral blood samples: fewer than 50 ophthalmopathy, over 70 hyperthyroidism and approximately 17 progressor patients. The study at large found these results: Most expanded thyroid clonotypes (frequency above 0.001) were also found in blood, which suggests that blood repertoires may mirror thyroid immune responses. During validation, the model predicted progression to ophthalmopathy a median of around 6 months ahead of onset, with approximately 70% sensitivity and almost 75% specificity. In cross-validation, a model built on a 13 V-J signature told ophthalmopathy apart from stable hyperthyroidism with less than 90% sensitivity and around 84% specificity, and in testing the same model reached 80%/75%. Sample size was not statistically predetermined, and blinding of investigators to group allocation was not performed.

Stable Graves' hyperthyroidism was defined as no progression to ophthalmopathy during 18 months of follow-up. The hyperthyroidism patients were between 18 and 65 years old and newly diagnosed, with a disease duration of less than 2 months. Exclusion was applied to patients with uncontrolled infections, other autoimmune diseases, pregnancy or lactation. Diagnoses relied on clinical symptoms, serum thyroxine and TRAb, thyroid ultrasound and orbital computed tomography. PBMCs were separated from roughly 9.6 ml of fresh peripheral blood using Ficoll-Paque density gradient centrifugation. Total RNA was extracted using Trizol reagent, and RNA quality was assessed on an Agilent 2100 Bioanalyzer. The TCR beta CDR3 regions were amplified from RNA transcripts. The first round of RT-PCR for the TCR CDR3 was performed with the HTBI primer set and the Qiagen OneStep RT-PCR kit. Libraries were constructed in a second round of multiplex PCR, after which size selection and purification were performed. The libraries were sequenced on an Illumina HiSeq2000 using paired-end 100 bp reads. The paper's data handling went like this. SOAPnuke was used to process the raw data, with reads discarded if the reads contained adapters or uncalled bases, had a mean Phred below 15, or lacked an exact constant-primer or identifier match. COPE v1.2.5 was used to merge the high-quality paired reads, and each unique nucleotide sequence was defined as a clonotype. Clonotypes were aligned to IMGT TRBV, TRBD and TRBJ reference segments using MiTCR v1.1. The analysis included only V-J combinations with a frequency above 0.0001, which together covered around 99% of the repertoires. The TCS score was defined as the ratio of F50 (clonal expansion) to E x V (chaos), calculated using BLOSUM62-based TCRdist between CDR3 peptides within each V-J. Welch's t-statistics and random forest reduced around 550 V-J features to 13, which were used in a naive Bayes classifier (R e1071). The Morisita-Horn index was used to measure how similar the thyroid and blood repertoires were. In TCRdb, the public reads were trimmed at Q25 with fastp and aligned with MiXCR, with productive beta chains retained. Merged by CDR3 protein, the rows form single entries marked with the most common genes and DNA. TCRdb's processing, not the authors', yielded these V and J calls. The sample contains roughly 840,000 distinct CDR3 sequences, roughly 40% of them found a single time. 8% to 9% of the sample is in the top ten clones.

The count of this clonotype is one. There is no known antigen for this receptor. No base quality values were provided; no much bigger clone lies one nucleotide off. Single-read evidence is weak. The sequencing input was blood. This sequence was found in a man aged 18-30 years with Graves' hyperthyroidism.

The nucleotide sequence reads TGCAGTGCAAGCCGCGACAATAGGGGCTACGAGCAGTACTTC. Its coded protein is CSASRDNRGYEQYF. In this chain, TRBV20-1 is recombined with TRBJ2-7; a weak D assignment points to TRBD1 (5 bases agree). V and J are truncated by 6 bases and 3 bases respectively, leaving an intervening sequence of 18 bases. Including cysteine and phenylalanine, the CDR3 has 14 amino acids. The CDR3 DNA has 42 bases and is translated from base 1. Reading the germline V gene (reference sequence) gives CDR1 DFQATT and CDR2 SNEGSKA.